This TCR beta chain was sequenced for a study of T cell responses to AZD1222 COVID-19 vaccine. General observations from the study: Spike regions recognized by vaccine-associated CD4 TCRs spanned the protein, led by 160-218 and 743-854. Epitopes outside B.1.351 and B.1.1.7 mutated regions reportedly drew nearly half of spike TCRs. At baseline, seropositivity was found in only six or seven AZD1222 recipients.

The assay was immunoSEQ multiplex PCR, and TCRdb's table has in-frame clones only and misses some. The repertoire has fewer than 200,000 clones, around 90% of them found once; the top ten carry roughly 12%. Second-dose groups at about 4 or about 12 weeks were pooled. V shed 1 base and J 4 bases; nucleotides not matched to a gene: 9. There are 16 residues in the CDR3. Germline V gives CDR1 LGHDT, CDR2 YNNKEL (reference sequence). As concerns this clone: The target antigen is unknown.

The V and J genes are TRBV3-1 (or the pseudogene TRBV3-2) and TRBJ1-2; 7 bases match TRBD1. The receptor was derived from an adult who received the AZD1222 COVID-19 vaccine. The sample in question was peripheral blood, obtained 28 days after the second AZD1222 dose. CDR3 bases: TGTGCCAGCAGCCAAGGTTCGACAGGGTACGGCTATGGCTACACCTTC. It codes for CASSQGSTGYGYGYTF.